These 26 T cell receptor beta chains were sequenced from one sample in a study of CD8+CD57+ T cells in acquired aplastic anemia. All patients picked for sequencing had shown, by flow cytometry, an expansion of CD8+CD57+ cells. CDR3 and TCR beta VDJ profiling relied on genomic DNA as the template. A single record per CDR3 protein comes from TCRdb applying MiXCR to the reads. The data show 170,000 or so distinct CDR3 sequences, 48% seen once. Material for sequencing was sorted CD4+, CD8+, or CD8+CD57+ T cells (not recorded which) from PBMCs. The source of these receptors is a human donor with aplastic anemia.

The rearrangement links TRBV27 to TRBJ2-2; 8 nucleotides line up with TRBD1. The germline V gene encodes CDR1 MNHEY and CDR2 SMNVEV (reference sequence). With 3 bases clipped from V and 1 base from J, the junction kept 4 bases outside the gene matches. CDR3 length equals 16 residues. The CDR3 reads CASSFGQGLNTGELFF. In DNA, the CDR3 is TGTGCCAGCAGTTTTGGACAGGGACTGAACACCGGGGAGCTGTTTTTT.

This clonotype was seen a few times. The chain carries TRBV24-1 and TRBJ2-7; 10 positions match TRBD2. V shed 4 bases and J 5 bases; nucleotides not matched to a gene: 4. The CDR3 runs 14 residues. Germline V gene lookup returns CDR1 KGHDR and CDR2 SFDVKD. For the CDR3, the DNA is TGTGCCACCAGTGACCCCGGGACTAGCGACGAGCAGTACTTC. It is translated as CATSDPGTSDEQYF.

In the case of this clonotype: Just one base apart from a much larger clone, this may be a read error. This chain links TRBV12-3 or TRBV12-4 with TRBJ1-1; D not resolved. Trimming pared 7 bases from V and 5 bases from J, leaving 14 bases between. The CDR3 length is 13 residues. The CDR3 loop reads CASTTMCRTEAFF. The CDR3 DNA reads as TGTGCCAGCACCACAATGTGTAGGACTGAAGCTTTCTTT.

The chain has TRBV10-3 and TRBJ2-7; 7 positions match TRBD1. The germline CDR1 and CDR2 sequences are ENHRY and SYGVKD. The V and J ends lost 0 bases and 1 base, in that order; junction bases with no gene match: 12. The CDR3 loop spans 18 amino acids. The CDR3 spells CAISESTRDSQGSYEQYF. As DNA, the CDR3 is TGTGCCATCAGTGAGTCGACCCGGGACAGCCAGGGGTCCTACGAGCAGTACTTC.

This clonotype was detected ten times or more. The chain links TRBV6-1 to TRBJ1-2, with D possibly TRBD1 on 6 matching bases. Germline V CDR1 and CDR2: MNHNS, SASEGT. The CDR3 totals 14 residues. The germline V and J ends were trimmed by 3 bases and 6 bases, with 14 bases remaining between them. CDR3 nucleotides: TGTGCCAGCAGTGAGTTTTGGGGGGCGGATGGCTACACCTTC. It specifies CASSEFWGADGYTF.

For the CDR3, the DNA is TGTGCCAGCAGCGATACGAAAGGGAGGTATTATGGCTACACCTTC. It codes for CASSDTKGRYYGYTF. This chain connects TRBV14 to TRBJ1-2; D unresolved. The CDR3 is 15 amino acids. Germline CDR1 reads SGHDN; CDR2 reads FVKESK. The germline V and J ends were trimmed by 5 bases and 5 bases, with 18 bases remaining between them.

The rearrangement links TRBV5-8 to TRBJ2-7; 13 bases agree with TRBD2. This CDR3 comprises 14 residues. Looked up from germline, CDR1 is SGHTS and CDR2 is YDEGEE. V shed 4 bases, J shed 9 bases, and the junction held 7 bases outside the gene matches. The CDR3 region has the DNA TGTGCCAGCAGCCCGGGACTAGCGGGGCAATTGCAGTACTTC. Encoded protein: CASSPGLAGQLQYF.

The V call is TRBV2, the J call TRBJ2-1; tentatively, D is TRBD1 (6 bases). Trimming took off 7 bases at V and 3 bases at J, with 10 bases between the two ends. The CDR3 spans 13 residues. CDR1 is SNHLY, CDR2 FYNNEI, per germline. The CDR3 here is CASKGQSYNEQFF. The CDR3 region has the DNA TGTGCCAGCAAAGGACAGAGCTACAATGAGCAGTTCTTC.

The CDR3 protein is CATRGSDLNEQFF. Here the CDR3 DNA reads TGTGCCACCCGGGGGTCTGACTTAAATGAGCAGTTCTTC. This chain joins TRBV15 and TRBJ2-1; tentatively, D is TRBD2 (6 bases). Deletions cut 8 bases from V and 7 bases from J, with 15 bases between. The CDR3 is 13 amino acids. Looked up from germline, CDR1 is LNHNV and CDR2 is YYDKDF (reference sequence).

V usage is TRBV15 and J usage is TRBJ1-1; perhaps TRBD1 as D (6 bases). Germline assignment: CDR1 LNHNV and CDR2 YYDKDF (reference sequence). V gave up 0 bases and J gave up 8 bases, with 25 bases separating them. The length of the CDR3 is 18 residues. CDR3 protein: CATSREQSTGWEEGEAFF. The CDR3, as DNA: TGTGCCACCAGCAGAGAACAAAGCACAGGGTGGGAGGAAGGGGAAGCTTTCTTT.

This clonotype was found many times. The chain uses TRBV4-2 and TRBJ2-7; 8 nucleotides agree with TRBD1. The germline gives CDR1 LGHNA, CDR2 YNFKEQ. With 0 bases clipped from V and 3 bases from J, the junction kept 7 bases outside the gene matches. The length of the CDR3 is 16 residues. For the CDR3, the DNA is TGTGCCAGCAGCCAAGAAGGACAGGGAATTTACTACGAGCAGTACTTC. Residues: CASSQEGQGIYYEQYF.

This clonotype was counted only a few times. V usage is TRBV27 and J usage is TRBJ2-5; 8 nucleotides line up with TRBD2. CDR1 and CDR2 (germline): MNHEY, SMNVEV (reference sequence). The CDR3 is made up of 14 amino acids. V lost 6 bases to trimming and J lost 2 bases; unmatched junction nucleotides: 5. DNA of the CDR3: TGTGCCAGCAGGGATAGCGGGGTTCAAGAGACCCAGTACTTC. It yields the protein CASRDSGVQETQYF.

This clonotype was picked up many times. The chain has TRBV11-2 and TRBJ2-1; D is tentatively TRBD1 or TRBD2 (5 bases each). The CDR3 covers 15 residues. Germline assignment: CDR1 SGHAT and CDR2 FQNNGV. V lost 3 bases and J 5 bases, leaving 14 bases between the germline ends. The CDR3 sequence is CASSLGLAENNEQFF. For the CDR3, the DNA is TGTGCCAGCAGCTTGGGGCTAGCCGAGAACAATGAGCAGTTCTTC.

The V gene is TRBV14, the J gene TRBJ2-1; TRBD2 matches 8 bases. J gave up 7 bases and V 4 bases, and 9 bases lay outside the gene matches. The germline V gene has CDR1 SGHDN and CDR2 FVKESK. The CDR3 has 15 amino acids. DNA for the CDR3: TGTGCCAGCAGCCGCTCCGGGACTAGTAAAAATGAGCAGTTCTTC. Translating it yields CASSRSGTSKNEQFF.

This chain connects TRBV29-1 to TRBJ1-5; 8 nucleotides match TRBD1. The germline gives CDR1 SQVTM, CDR2 ANQGSEA. The CDR3 covers 13 residues. With 6 bases clipped from V and 2 bases from J, the junction kept 3 bases outside the gene matches. CDR3 region: CSVQGQGNQPQHF. Here the CDR3 DNA reads TGCAGCGTCCAGGGACAGGGCAATCAGCCCCAGCATTTT.

Remarks on this clonotype: A single base separates this from a much larger clone, so it may be a read error. Given the absence of the conserved phenylalanine or tryptophan at the CDR3 end, a read error is likely. The chain recombines TRBV4-3 with TRBJ1-1; D ambiguous. CDR3 length: 14 amino acids. V lost 1 base and J 7 bases, leaving 13 bases between the germline ends. Per germline, CDR1 LGHNA and CDR2 YSLEER. CDR3 loop: CASSQGTADGEAFS. In DNA form, the CDR3 reads TGCGCCAGCAGCCAAGGGACCGCCGATGGTGAAGCTTTCTCT.

This clonotype occurred many times. The chain links TRBV7-9 to TRBJ1-1; weak D call: TRBD1 (5 bases). The V gene's germline CDR1 is SEHNR and CDR2 FQNEAQ (reference sequence). V was pared by 5 bases and J by 4 bases, with 8 bases between. The CDR3 consists of 12 residues. DNA for the CDR3: TGTGCCAGCAGCCCGGGGCCCACTGAAGCTTTCTTT. Protein product: CASSPGPTEAFF.

The genes are TRBV7-3 and TRBJ2-1, with 8 bases lining up with TRBD2. The CDR3 length is 13 residues. Germline CDR1 and CDR2: SGHTA and FQGTGA. V trimming: 5 bases; J trimming: 9 bases; junction bases outside the gene matches: 6. The DNA of the CDR3 is TGTGCCAGCAGCCCCGGACTAGCCTTTGAGCAGTTCTTC. Protein product: CASSPGLAFEQFF.

This chain connects TRBV7-9 to TRBJ2-2; a weak D match, TRBD1 (5 bases). Germline CDR1 is SEHNR and CDR2 is FQNEAQ (reference sequence). The V and J ends lost 6 bases and 6 bases respectively, with 11 bases between them. This CDR3 comprises 13 residues. For the CDR3, the DNA is TGTGCCAGCAGGCAGGGTGACCCCGGGGAGCTGTTTTTT. Protein product: CASRQGDPGELFF.

This clonotype was counted many times. CDR3 amino acids: CSALPLGMAIEKLFF. The CDR3 region has the DNA TGCAGTGCTCTACCCTTGGGGATGGCGATCGAAAAACTGTTTTTT. The J gene is TRBJ1-4, the V gene TRBV20-1; D is uncertain. Germline V gives CDR1 DFQATT, CDR2 SNEGSKA (reference sequence). The CDR3 loop spans 15 amino acids. V lost 5 bases to trimming and J lost 8 bases, with 21 bases between them.

DNA of the CDR3: TGCAGTGCTAGTCTGGGACGGAATTACGAGCAGTACTTC. Translated: CSASLGRNYEQYF. V usage is TRBV20-1 and J usage is TRBJ2-7; D possibly uses TRBD1 or TRBD2 (5 bases each). Germline V lookup: CDR1 DFQATT, CDR2 SNEGSKA (reference sequence). The CDR3 loop spans 13 amino acids. The germline V and J ends were trimmed by 3 bases and 4 bases, with 13 bases remaining between them.

In its sample, this clonotype was seen many times. V usage is TRBV7-9 and J usage is TRBJ2-1, with 7 bases fitting TRBD2. The CDR3 loop spans 15 amino acids. V trimming: 5 bases; J trimming: 5 bases; junction bases outside the gene matches: 9. CDR1 is SEHNR, CDR2 FQNEAQ, per germline (reference sequence). CDR3 sequence reads: CASSRPAGANNEQFF. DNA of the CDR3: TGTGCCAGCAGCCGACCCGCGGGAGCGAACAATGAGCAGTTCTTC.

This clonotype has a handful of counts. This chain uses TRBV27 with TRBJ1-6, with D hard to call. The germline gives CDR1 MNHEY, CDR2 SMNVEV (reference sequence). The CDR3 totals 14 residues. Trimming stripped 0 bases from V and 9 bases from J, with 9 bases between. The CDR3 spells CASSLSKIFSPLHF. In nucleotides, the CDR3 is TGTGCCAGCAGTTTATCCAAAATATTTTCACCCCTCCACTTT.

This clonotype has a count of ten or more. This chain connects TRBV20-1 to TRBJ2-1; 8 bases map to TRBD2. The CDR3 runs 15 residues. Germline-derived CDR1 and CDR2 are DFQATT and SNEGSKA (reference sequence). With 0 bases clipped from V and 9 bases from J, the junction kept 10 bases outside the gene matches. DNA for the CDR3: TGCAGTGCTAGAGATATGGAGCGGGAGAAGGGTGAGCAGTTCTTC. The encoded protein is CSARDMEREKGEQFF.

This clonotype was counted between two and nine times. V usage is TRBV20-1 and J usage is TRBJ2-5; TRBD2 aligns across 8 bases. Germline loops: CDR1 DFQATT, CDR2 SNEGSKA (reference sequence). V was clipped by 2 bases and J by 6 bases; unmatched bases: 8. CDR3 size: 14 residues. CDR3: CSARMGLVSQTQYF. For the CDR3, the DNA is TGCAGTGCTAGAATGGGACTAGTCAGCCAGACCCAGTACTTC.

The chain recombines TRBV24-1 with TRBJ2-1; 11 nucleotides align to TRBD1. This CDR3 region has 16 residues. The germline gives CDR1 KGHDR, CDR2 SFDVKD. J lost 0 bases, V lost 4 bases, and 1 base had no gene match. This CDR3 is CATSEGTGGSYNEQFF. CDR3 DNA: TGTGCCACCAGTGAGGGGACAGGGGGCTCCTACAATGAGCAGTTCTTC.